This T cell receptor beta chain was sequenced for a study of cytomegalovirus exposure and HLA in healthy donors. PCR employed 60 Vbeta and 13 Jbeta primers. Original handling: About 10 million shared chains were among the 80 million or so unique TCR beta chains that a later analysis counted. The repertoire was sequenced with immunoSEQ multiplex PCR; TCRdb's copy has only in-frame clones and lacks some. The V and J calls and the clone size are those of that table, but D and trimming were determined from the DNA. The sample shows about 150,000 clones, 80% of them seen only once. This clonotype was obtained from a woman in her 40s in good health and CMV-seropositive. The sample comprised PBMCs.

CDR3 sequence reads: CASSLDVQGPLYEQYF. Written as DNA, the CDR3 is TGTGCCAGCAGTTTAGATGTACAGGGCCCTCTCTACGAGCAGTACTTC. The chain couples TRBV28 to TRBJ2-7; a weak D match, TRBD1 (6 bases). The CDR3 runs 16 residues. Deletions cut 2 bases from V and 3 bases from J, with 17 bases between. CDR1 and CDR2 (germline): MDHEN, SYDVKM.